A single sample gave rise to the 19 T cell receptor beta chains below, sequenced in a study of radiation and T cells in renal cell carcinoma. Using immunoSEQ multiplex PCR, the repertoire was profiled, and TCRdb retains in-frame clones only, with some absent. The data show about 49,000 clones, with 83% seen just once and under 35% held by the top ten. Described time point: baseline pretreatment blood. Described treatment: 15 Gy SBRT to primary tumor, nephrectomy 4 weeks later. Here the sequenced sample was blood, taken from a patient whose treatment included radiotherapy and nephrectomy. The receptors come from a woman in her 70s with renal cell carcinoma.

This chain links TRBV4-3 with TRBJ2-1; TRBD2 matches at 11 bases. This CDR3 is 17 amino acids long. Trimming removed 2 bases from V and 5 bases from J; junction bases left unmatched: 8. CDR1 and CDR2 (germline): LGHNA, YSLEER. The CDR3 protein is CASSQSYLAGGDNEQFF. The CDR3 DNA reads TGCGCCAGCAGCCAATCCTACCTAGCGGGAGGAGACAATGAGCAGTTCTTC.

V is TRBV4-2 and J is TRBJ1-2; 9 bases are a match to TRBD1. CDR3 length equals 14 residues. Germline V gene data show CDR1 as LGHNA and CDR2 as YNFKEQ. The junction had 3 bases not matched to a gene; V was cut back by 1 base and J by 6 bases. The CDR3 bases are TGTGCCAGCAGCCAAGCGGGACAGGGCAATGGCTACACCTTC. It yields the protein CASSQAGQGNGYTF.

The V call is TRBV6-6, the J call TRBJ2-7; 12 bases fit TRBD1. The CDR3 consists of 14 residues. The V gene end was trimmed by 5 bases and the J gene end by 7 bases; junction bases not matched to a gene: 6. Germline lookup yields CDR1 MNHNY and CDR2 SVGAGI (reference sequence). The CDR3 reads CASSMGQGAGEQYF. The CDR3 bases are TGTGCCAGCAGTATGGGACAGGGGGCTGGGGAGCAGTACTTC.

CDR3 sequence reads: CASSQSTGGLFEQYF. CDR3 DNA sequence: TGTGCCAGCAGTCAAAGTACGGGGGGCCTCTTCGAGCAGTACTTC. V gene TRBV7-9 combines with J gene TRBJ2-7, with D maybe TRBD2 (7 bases). V was clipped by 6 bases and J by 6 bases, with 21 bases between them. The germline gives CDR1 SEHNR, CDR2 FQNEAQ (reference sequence). This CDR3 region has 15 residues.

The CDR3 nucleotides read TGTGCCAGCAGCCCCGACAATTTCGAGCAGTACTTC. Translating gives CASSPDNFEQYF. The rearrangement joins TRBV9 to TRBJ2-7; D is unclear. The CDR3 extends over 12 amino acids. The V and J ends lost 4 bases and 6 bases respectively, with 11 bases between them. Looked up from germline, CDR1 is SGDLS and CDR2 is YYNGEE.

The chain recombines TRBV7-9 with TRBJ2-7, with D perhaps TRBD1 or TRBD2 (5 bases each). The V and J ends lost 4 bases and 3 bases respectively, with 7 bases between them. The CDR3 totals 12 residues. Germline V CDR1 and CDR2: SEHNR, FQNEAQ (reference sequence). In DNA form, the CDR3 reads TGTGCCAGCAGCTCGGGGCTCTACGAGCAGTACTTC. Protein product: CASSSGLYEQYF.

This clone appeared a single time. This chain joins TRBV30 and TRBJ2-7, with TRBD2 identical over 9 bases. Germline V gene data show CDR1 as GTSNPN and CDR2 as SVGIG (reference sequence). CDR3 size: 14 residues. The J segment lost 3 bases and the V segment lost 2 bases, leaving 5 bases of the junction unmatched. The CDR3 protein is CAWSLTSGFYEQYF. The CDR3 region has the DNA TGTGCCTGGAGTCTAACTAGCGGGTTCTACGAGCAGTACTTC. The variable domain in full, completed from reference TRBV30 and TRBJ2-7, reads SQTIHQWPATLVQPVGSPLSLECTVEGTSNPNLYWYRQAAGRGLQLLFYSVGIGQISSEVPQNLSASRPQDRQFILSSKKLLLSDSGFYLCAWSLTSGFYEQYFGPGTRLTVT.

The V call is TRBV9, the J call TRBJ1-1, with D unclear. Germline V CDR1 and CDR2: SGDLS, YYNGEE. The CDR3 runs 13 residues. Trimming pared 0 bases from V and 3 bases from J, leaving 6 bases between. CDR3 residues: CASSVDSHTEAFF. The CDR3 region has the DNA TGTGCCAGCAGCGTAGATTCCCACACTGAAGCTTTCTTT.

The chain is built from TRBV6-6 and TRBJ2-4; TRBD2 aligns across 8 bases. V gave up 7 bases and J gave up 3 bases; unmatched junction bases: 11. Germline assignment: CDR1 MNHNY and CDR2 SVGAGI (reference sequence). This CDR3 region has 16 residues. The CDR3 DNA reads TGTGCCAGCACCCCAAGCGGGGGTCGGGGCAAAAACATTCAGTACTTC. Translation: CASTPSGGRGKNIQYF.

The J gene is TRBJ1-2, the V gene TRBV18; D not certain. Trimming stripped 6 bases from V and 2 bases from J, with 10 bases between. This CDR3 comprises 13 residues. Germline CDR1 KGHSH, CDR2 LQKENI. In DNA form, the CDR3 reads TGTGCCAGCTCCCAAGGAAGCAACTATGGCTACACCTTC. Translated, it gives CASSQGSNYGYTF.

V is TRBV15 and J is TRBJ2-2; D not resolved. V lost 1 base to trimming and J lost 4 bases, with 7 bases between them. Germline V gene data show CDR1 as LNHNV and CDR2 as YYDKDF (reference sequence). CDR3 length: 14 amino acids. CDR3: CATSRARSTGELFF. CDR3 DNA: TGTGCCACCAGCAGAGCTAGATCCACCGGGGAGCTGTTTTTT.

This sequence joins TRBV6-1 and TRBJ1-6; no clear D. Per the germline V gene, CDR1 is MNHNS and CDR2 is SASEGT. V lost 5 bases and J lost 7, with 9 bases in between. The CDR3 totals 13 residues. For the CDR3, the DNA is TGTGCCAGCAGTTTGGGGTCCAATTCACCCCTCCACTTT. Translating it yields CASSLGSNSPLHF.

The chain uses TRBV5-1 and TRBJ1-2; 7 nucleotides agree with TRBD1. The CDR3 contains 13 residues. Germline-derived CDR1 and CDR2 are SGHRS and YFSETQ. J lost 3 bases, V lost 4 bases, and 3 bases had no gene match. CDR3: CASSIGQDYGYTF. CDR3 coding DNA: TGCGCCAGCAGCATCGGACAGGACTATGGCTACACCTTC. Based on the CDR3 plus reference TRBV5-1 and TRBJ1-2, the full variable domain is KAGVTQTPRYLIKTRGQQVTLSCSPISGHRSVSWYQQTPGQGLQFLFEYFSETQRNKGNFPGRFSGRQFSNSRSEMNVSTLELGDSALYLCASSIGQDYGYTFGSGTRLTVV.

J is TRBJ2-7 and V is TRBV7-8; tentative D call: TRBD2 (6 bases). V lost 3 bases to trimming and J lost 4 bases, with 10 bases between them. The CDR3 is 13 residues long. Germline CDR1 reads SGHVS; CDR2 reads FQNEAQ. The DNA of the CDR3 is TGTGCCAGCAGCTTGGGACTTTCATACGAGCAGTACTTC. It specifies CASSLGLSYEQYF.

The CDR3 DNA reads as TGTGCCAGTAGTATCCCTACCGGCGGGCCATATTTCAGCTCCGAGCAGTACTTC. It specifies CASSIPTGGPYFSSEQYF. This rearrangement joins TRBV19 to TRBJ2-7; D might be TRBD2 (5 bases). Germline V CDR1 and CDR2: LNHDA, SQIVND (reference sequence). CDR3 length: 18 residues. The V and J ends lost 3 bases and 6 bases respectively, with 27 bases between them.

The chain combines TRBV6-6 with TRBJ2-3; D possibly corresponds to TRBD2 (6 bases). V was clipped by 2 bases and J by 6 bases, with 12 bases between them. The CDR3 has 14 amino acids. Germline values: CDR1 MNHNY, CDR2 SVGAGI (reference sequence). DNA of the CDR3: TGTGCCAGCAGTTACCGCGGGGCCGGCGATACGCAGTATTTT. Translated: CASSYRGAGDTQYF.

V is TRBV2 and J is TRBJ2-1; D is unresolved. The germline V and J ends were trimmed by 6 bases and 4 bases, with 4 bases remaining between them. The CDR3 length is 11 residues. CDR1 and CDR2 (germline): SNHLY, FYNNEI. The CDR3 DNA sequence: TGTGCCAGCAGGACTTACAATGAGCAGTTCTTC. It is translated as CASRTYNEQFF.

The CDR3 reads CASSPDRGGNEQFF. CDR3 nucleotide sequence: TGTGCCAGTAGTCCGGACAGGGGAGGGAATGAGCAGTTCTTC. This chain links TRBV19 with TRBJ2-1; 9 bases line up with TRBD1. This CDR3 is built from 14 residues. J gave up 7 bases and V 5 bases, and 6 bases lay outside the gene matches. Germline CDR1 is LNHDA and CDR2 is SQIVND (reference sequence).

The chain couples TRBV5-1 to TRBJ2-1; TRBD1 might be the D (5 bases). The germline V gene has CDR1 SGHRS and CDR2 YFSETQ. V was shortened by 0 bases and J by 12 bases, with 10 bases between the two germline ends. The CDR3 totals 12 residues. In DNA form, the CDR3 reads TGCGCCAGCAGCTTGGAGCAGGGTGGGCAGTTCTTC. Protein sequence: CASSLEQGGQFF.